One sample yielded the 2 T cell receptor beta chains listed below, sequenced in a study of OX40 agonist ivuxolimab in advanced cancers. Sequencing used immunoSEQ multiplex PCR; TCRdb keeps in-frame clones, though not all of them. The table records 45,000 to 65,000 clones, about 80% of them present only once. Specimen: CD4+ or CD8+ T cells sorted from blood, collected in a trial of the OX40 agonist ivuxolimab. The receptors were sampled from an adult with an advanced solid tumor such as melanoma, head and neck, liver or kidney cancer.

The genes are TRBV10-1 and TRBJ2-7, with TRBD2 as a possible D gene (6 bases). V lost 3 bases, J lost 5 bases, and 17 bases lay in between. CDR1 WNHNN and CDR2 SYGVQD come from the germline V gene (reference sequence). The length of the CDR3 is 15 residues. CDR3 sequence: CASSDSDREWDEQYF. CDR3 DNA: TGCGCCAGCAGTGACTCCGATCGGGAGTGGGACGAGCAGTACTTC.

V gene TRBV6-1 combines with J gene TRBJ1-2, with D perhaps TRBD1 (5 bases). CDR1 is MNHNS and CDR2 is SASEGT in the germline V gene. CDR3 length: 13 residues. Trimming removed 3 bases at V and 5 bases at J, with 10 bases between. CDR3 loop: CASSESRGYGYTF. In DNA form, the CDR3 reads TGTGCCAGCAGTGAGTCCCGGGGGTATGGCTACACCTTC.